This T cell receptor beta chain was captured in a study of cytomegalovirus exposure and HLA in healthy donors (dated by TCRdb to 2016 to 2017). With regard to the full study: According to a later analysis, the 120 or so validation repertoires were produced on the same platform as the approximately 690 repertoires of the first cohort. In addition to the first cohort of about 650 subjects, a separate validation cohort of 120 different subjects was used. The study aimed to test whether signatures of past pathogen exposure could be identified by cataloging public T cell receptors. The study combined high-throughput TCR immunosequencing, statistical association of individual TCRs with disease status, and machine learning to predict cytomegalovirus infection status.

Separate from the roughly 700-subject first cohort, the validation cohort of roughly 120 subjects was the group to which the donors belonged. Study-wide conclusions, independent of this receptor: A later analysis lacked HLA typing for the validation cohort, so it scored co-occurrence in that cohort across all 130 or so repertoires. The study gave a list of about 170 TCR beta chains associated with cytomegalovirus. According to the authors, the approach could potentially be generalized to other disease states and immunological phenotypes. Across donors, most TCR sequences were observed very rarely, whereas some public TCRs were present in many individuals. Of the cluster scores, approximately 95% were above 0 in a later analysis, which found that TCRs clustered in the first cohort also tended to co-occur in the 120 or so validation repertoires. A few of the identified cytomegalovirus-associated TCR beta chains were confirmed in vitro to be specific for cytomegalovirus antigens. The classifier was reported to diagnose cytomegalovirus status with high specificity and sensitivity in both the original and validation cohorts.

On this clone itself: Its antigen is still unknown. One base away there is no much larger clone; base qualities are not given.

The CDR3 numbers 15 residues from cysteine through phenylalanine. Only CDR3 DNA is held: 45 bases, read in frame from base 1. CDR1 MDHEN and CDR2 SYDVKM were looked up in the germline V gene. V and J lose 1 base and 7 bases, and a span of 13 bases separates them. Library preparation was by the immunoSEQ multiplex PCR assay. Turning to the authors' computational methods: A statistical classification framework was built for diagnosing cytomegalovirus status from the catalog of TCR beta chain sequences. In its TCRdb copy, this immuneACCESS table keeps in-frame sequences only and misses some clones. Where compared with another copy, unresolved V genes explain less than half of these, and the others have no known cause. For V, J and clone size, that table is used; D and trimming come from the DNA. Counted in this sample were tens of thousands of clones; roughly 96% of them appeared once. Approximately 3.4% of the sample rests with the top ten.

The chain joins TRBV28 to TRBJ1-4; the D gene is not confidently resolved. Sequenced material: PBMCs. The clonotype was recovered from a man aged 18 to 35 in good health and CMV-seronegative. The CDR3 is CASSLSRPRAEKLFF. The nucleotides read TGTGCCAGCAGTTTATCTAGGCCGCGTGCTGAAAAACTGTTTTTT.